The 26 T cell receptor beta chains in this list originate from one sample, sequenced in a study of CDR3 diversity in severe acne. One entry per CDR3 protein results from TCRdb running MiXCR on the PCR reads. The table has roughly 79,000 distinct CDR3 sequences, less than 65% seen once. Sample: blood. The receptors here all came from a male donor with severe acne vulgaris.

This clonotype was seen a single time. The CDR3 bases are TGTGCCAGCAGTTCCCGGGACAGGGGGCCGATGGGGCAGTTCTTC. It specifies CASSSRDRGPMGQFF. This chain joins TRBV7-3 and TRBJ2-1, with 12 bases fitting TRBD1. This CDR3 has 15 amino acids. Looked up from germline, CDR1 is SGHTA and CDR2 is FQGTGA. After removal of 6 bases from V and 12 bases from J, the junction contained 12 bases not matched to a gene.

This clonotype has a count of ten or more. V is TRBV6-4 and J is TRBJ2-3, with 9 positions matching TRBD2. Germline loops: CDR1 MRHNA, CDR2 SNTAGT. With V trimmed by 4 bases and J by 2 bases, 1 base remained unmatched. CDR3 length: 14 residues. The CDR3 DNA reads TGTGCCAGCAGTGTAGCGGGAGACACAGATACGCAGTATTTT. It encodes CASSVAGDTDTQYF.

As DNA, the CDR3 is TGTGCCATCAGTGAGACTAGCGGGAGTGGCGAGACCCAGTACTTC. Translated, it gives CAISETSGSGETQYF. The V and J genes are TRBV10-3 and TRBJ2-5; 11 bases line up with TRBD2. With V trimmed by 2 bases and J by 5 bases, 4 bases remained unmatched. The CDR3 is 15 amino acids. Germline V gene data show CDR1 as ENHRY and CDR2 as SYGVKD.

This clonotype came up many times. The rearrangement uses TRBV18 and TRBJ2-7; D is tentatively TRBD1 or TRBD2 (5 bases each). V lost 3 bases and J 3 bases, leaving 21 bases between the germline ends. The CDR3 is 17 amino acids. Germline CDR1 reads KGHSH; CDR2 reads LQKENI. CDR3 loop: CASSPPGLGDGFYEQYF. Written as DNA, the CDR3 is TGTGCCAGCTCACCCCCAGGCCTAGGGGACGGATTCTACGAGCAGTACTTC.

The rearrangement joins TRBV29-1 to TRBJ1-1; 7 nucleotides agree with TRBD1. CDR3 length: 15 amino acids. Trimming took 6 bases from V and 4 from J; bases not matched to a gene: 14. Germline-derived CDR1 and CDR2 are SQVTM and ANQGSEA. The CDR3 DNA sequence: TGCAGCGTAGAAAATACAGGGGCCGGGGGCACTGAAGCTTTCTTT. Translated, it gives CSVENTGAGGTEAFF.

This clonotype appeared many times. V usage is TRBV24-1 and J usage is TRBJ2-7; possibly TRBD1 or TRBD2 for D (5 bases each). V was cut by 1 base and J by 4 bases, with 16 bases left in between. This CDR3 has 16 residues. The germline V gene has CDR1 KGHDR and CDR2 SFDVKD. The CDR3 region has the DNA TGTGCCACCAGTGATTTAGGACGGAGTGGGGGTTACGAGCAGTACTTC. Its protein product is CATSDLGRSGGYEQYF.

With regard to this clonotype: The junction departs from germline at one end; a sequencing error may be responsible. This chain joins TRBV7-7 and TRBJ2-5; D is perhaps TRBD1 (6 bases). The CDR3 spans 14 residues. The V gene's germline CDR1 is SSHAT and CDR2 FNYEAQ (reference sequence). The CDR3 here is CASSLGTSLETQYF. Here the CDR3 DNA reads TGTGCTAGCAGCCTGGGGACATCTTTGGAGACCCAGTACTTC.

A single count supports this clonotype. This chain joins TRBV7-8 and TRBJ2-7, with TRBD1 matching 8 bases. This CDR3 has 13 residues. Germline values: CDR1 SGHVS, CDR2 FQNEAQ. J lost 3 bases, V lost 8 bases, and 6 bases had no gene match. The CDR3: CASGGQDGYEQYF. Written as DNA, the CDR3 is TGTGCCAGCGGGGGACAGGACGGCTACGAGCAGTACTTC.

At least ten counts were recorded for this clonotype. The chain links TRBV6-6 to TRBJ1-6; D might be TRBD1 (5 bases). Per germline, CDR1 MNHNY and CDR2 SVGAGI (reference sequence). V lost 4 bases and J 3 bases, leaving 13 bases between the germline ends. The CDR3 loop spans 16 amino acids. The CDR3 DNA reads TGTGCCAGCAGTTCTACAGTGGGGGGCTATAATTCACCCCTCCACTTT. Amino acid sequence: CASSSTVGGYNSPLHF.

V is TRBV13 and J is TRBJ2-7, with 9 bases matching TRBD2. The CDR3 contains 15 residues. With V trimmed by 5 bases and J by 5 bases, 10 bases remained unmatched. The germline V gene encodes CDR1 PRHDT and CDR2 FYEKMQ (reference sequence). As DNA, the CDR3 is TGTGCCAGCAGCACGTCGGGCGGGAGGGCCCACGAGCAGTACTTC. Its protein is CASSTSGGRAHEQYF.

This clonotype was counted a few times. V and J are TRBV6-1 and TRBJ1-1; 11 nucleotides agree with TRBD1. Germline lookup yields CDR1 MNHNS and CDR2 SASEGT. The CDR3 contains 15 residues. The V gene end was trimmed by 0 bases and the J gene end by 4 bases; junction bases not matched to a gene: 1. This CDR3 is CASSEAGTGGTEAFF. The CDR3 DNA follows: TGTGCCAGCAGTGAAGCCGGGACAGGGGGCACTGAAGCTTTCTTT.

This clonotype has a count of ten or more. V and J are TRBV10-1 and TRBJ2-7; D call uncertain. Trimming removed 0 bases at V and 3 bases at J, with 6 bases between. Germline CDR1 is WNHNN and CDR2 is SYGVQD (reference sequence). This CDR3 has 13 amino acids. In nucleotides, the CDR3 is TGCGCCAGCAGTGAGTCGCCGGGCTACGAGCAGTACTTC. Translated, it gives CASSESPGYEQYF.

This clonotype was picked up many times. The rearrangement joins TRBV5-1 to TRBJ2-1; 14 nucleotides line up with TRBD2. The CDR3 has 16 residues. The trim removed 0 bases at V and 6 bases at J, leaving 2 bases unmatched. CDR1 and CDR2 (germline): SGHRS, YFSETQ. The CDR3 spells CASSLAGTSGSNEQFF. The CDR3 coding sequence is TGCGCCAGCAGCTTGGCCGGGACTAGCGGGAGCAATGAGCAGTTCTTC.

The genes are TRBV20-1 and TRBJ1-1; perhaps TRBD1 as D (5 bases). Germline values: CDR1 DFQATT, CDR2 SNEGSKA (reference sequence). V shed 4 bases and J shed 8 bases, with 14 bases lying between them. This CDR3 has 12 amino acids. CDR3 nucleotides: TGCAGTGCTAAACGGGACGCGCGGGAAGCTTTCTTT. Its translation: CSAKRDAREAFF.

This clonotype was recorded many times. The V gene is TRBV7-3, the J gene TRBJ1-1; D possibly corresponds to TRBD1 (6 bases). Germline lookup yields CDR1 SGHTA and CDR2 FQGTGA. V was pared by 5 bases and J by 5 bases, with 12 bases between. CDR3 length: 13 amino acids. CDR3 coding DNA: TGTGCCAGCAGCCCGATCCAGGGGACTGAAGCTTTCTTT. Translated, it gives CASSPIQGTEAFF.

The genes are TRBV7-9 and TRBJ1-2; TRBD1 might be the D (5 bases). CDR3 length equals 16 residues. CDR1 SEHNR and CDR2 FQNEAQ come from the germline V gene (reference sequence). V was trimmed by 4 bases and J by 0 bases, leaving 15 bases between them. CDR3 nucleotides: TGTGCCAGCAGCTCTCTACAGGAAGTTACTAACTATGGCTACACCTTC. Its translation: CASSSLQEVTNYGYTF.

This clonotype was seen once. The DNA of the CDR3 is TGTGCCAGCCTTTTCCCGGAAGCTTTCTTT. Translation: CASLFPEAFF. The rearrangement links TRBV19 to TRBJ1-1; D is unresolved. Deletions cut 9 bases from V and 8 bases from J, with 10 bases between. In germline, CDR1 is LNHDA, CDR2 SQIVND (reference sequence). This CDR3 region has 10 residues.

Concerning this clonotype: A junction end diverges from the germline sequence, so it may reflect a read error. This chain links TRBV5-6 with TRBJ1-3; a possible D gene is TRBD1 (5 bases). CDR3 length: 14 residues. Germline V lookup: CDR1 SGHDT, CDR2 YYEEEE. Here the CDR3 reads CASGLGANRNTIYF. The CDR3 region has the DNA TGTGCCAGCGGCTTAGGGGCGAATCGAAACACCATATATTTT.

This clonotype was counted once. This may arise from a read error, as a much more abundant clone is one base away. This chain connects TRBV5-6 to TRBJ2-7; 12 bases agree with TRBD1. CDR1 SGHDT and CDR2 YYEEEE come from the germline V gene. The CDR3 is 15 amino acids. With V trimmed by 7 bases and J by 6 bases, 11 bases remained unmatched. CDR3 nucleotides: TGTGCCAGCGGTGTACCGGGACAGGGGGCCGCCGAGCAGTACGTC. Its protein product is CASGVPGQGAAEQYV.

The gene calls are TRBV6-1 and TRBJ2-1; D gene uncertain. CDR1 and CDR2 from the germline V gene are MNHNS and SASEGT. The CDR3 runs to 13 residues. Trimming shortened V by 5 bases and J by 6 bases, and 11 bases separated the two germline ends. CDR3 coding DNA: TGTGCCAGCAGTTACTCCCTCTGCAATGAGCAGTTCTTC. This translates into CASSYSLCNEQFF.

This clonotype came up many times. V is TRBV5-6 and J is TRBJ2-7; D not certain. The CDR3 consists of 14 residues. Trimming removed 2 bases at V and 2 bases at J, with 11 bases between. Germline lookup yields CDR1 SGHDT and CDR2 YYEEEE. The CDR3 DNA sequence: TGTGCCAGCAGCTTTTTAGGCAGTACCTACGAGCAGTACGTC. Protein product: CASSFLGSTYEQYV.

V gene TRBV7-2 combines with J gene TRBJ1-5; 7 bases are shared with TRBD1. The V gene end was trimmed by 3 bases and the J gene end by 3 bases; junction bases not matched to a gene: 5. This CDR3 is built from 15 residues. The germline V gene encodes CDR1 SGHTA and CDR2 FQGNSA. The CDR3 DNA follows: TGTGCCAGCAGCTTTTCCAGGGGGAACAATCAGCCCCAGCATTTT. Translating it yields CASSFSRGNNQPQHF.

This clonotype is categorized as medium-sized. The V gene is TRBV19, the J gene TRBJ2-1, with no clear D. Trimming stripped 9 bases from V and 4 bases from J, with 16 bases between. The CDR3 is 14 amino acids. CDR1 LNHDA and CDR2 SQIVND come from the germline V gene (reference sequence). CDR3 amino acids: CASKQYQTYNEQFF. The CDR3 region has the DNA TGTGCCAGCAAACAATACCAGACTTACAATGAGCAGTTCTTC.

This chain connects TRBV29-1 to TRBJ2-7; D is tentatively TRBD1 or TRBD2 (5 bases each). The V end was cut by 7 bases, the J end by 1 base, with 17 bases between. This CDR3 spans 14 amino acids. Germline V lookup: CDR1 SQVTM, CDR2 ANQGSEA. The chain's CDR3 is CSATGTGNSYEQYF. CDR3 bases: TGCAGCGCAACCGGGACGGGAAATTCCTACGAGCAGTACTTC.

This clonotype was counted at least ten times. The chain is built from TRBV6-5 and TRBJ2-1; D is undetermined. V was pared by 0 bases and J by 0 bases, with 6 bases between. Germline loops: CDR1 MNHEY, CDR2 SVGAGI. The CDR3 is 15 residues long. The DNA for the CDR3 is TGTGCCAGCAGTTACTCGCTGAGCTCCTACAATGAGCAGTTCTTC. Protein product: CASSYSLSSYNEQFF.

The chain recombines TRBV25-1 with TRBJ2-1; 10 bases line up with TRBD2. The trim removed 2 bases at V and 8 bases at J, leaving 9 bases unmatched. This CDR3 is built from 16 residues. CDR1 is MGHDK and CDR2 is SYGVNS in the germline V gene. CDR3 amino acids: CASSEALAGERYEQFF. CDR3 DNA sequence: TGTGCCAGCAGTGAAGCCCTAGCGGGAGAGCGCTATGAGCAGTTCTTC. Complete variable domain (other parts from reference TRBV25-1 and TRBJ2-1): EADIYQTPRYLVIGTGKKITLECSQTMGHDKMYWYQQDPGMELHLIHYSYGVNSTEKGDLSSESTVSRIRTEHFPLTLESARPSHTSQYLCASSEALAGERYEQFFGPGTRLTVL.